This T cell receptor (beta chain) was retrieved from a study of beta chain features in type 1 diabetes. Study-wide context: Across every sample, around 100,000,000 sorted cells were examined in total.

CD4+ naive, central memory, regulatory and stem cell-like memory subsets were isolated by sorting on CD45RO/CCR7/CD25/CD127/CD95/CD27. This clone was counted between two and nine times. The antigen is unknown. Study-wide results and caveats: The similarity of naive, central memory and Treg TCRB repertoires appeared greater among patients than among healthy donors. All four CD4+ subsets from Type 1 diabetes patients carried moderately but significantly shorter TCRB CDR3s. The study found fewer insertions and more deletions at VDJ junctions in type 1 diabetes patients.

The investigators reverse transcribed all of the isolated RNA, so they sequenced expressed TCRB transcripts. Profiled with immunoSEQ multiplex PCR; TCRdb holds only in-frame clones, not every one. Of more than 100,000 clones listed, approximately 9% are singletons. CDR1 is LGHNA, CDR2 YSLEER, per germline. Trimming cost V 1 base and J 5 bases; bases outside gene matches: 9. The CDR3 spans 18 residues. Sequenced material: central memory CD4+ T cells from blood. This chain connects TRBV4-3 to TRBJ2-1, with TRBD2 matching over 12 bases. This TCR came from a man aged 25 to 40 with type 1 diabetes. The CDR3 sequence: CASSQVTSGGPSDNEQFF. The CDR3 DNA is TGCGCCAGCAGCCAAGTCACTAGCGGGGGGCCCTCGGACAATGAGCAGTTCTTC.